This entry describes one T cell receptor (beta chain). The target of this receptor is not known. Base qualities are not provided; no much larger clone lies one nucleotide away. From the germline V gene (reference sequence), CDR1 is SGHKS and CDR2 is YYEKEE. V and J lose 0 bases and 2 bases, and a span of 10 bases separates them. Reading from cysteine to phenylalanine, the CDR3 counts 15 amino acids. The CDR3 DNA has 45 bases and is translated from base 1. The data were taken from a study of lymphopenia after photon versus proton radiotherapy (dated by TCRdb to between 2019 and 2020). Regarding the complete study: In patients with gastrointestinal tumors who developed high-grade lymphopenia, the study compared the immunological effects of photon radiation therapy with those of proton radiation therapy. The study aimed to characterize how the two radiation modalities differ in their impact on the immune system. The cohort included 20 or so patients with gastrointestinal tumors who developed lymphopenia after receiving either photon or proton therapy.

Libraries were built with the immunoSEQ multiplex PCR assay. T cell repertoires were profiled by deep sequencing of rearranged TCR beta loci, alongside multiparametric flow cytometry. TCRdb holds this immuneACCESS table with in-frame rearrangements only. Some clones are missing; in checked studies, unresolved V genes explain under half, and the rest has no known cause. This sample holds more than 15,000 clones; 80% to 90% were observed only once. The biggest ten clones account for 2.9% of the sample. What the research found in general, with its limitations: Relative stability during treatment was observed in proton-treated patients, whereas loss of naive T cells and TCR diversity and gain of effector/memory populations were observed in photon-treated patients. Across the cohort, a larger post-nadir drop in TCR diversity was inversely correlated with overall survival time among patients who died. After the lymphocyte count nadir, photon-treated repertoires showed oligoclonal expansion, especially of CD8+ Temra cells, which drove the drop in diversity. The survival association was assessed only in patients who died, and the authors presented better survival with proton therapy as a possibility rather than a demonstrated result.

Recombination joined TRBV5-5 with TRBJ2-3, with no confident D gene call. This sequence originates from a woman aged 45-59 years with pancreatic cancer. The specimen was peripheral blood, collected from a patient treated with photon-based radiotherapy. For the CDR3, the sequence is CASSLVSVNTDTQYF. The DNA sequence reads TGTGCCAGCAGCTTGGTATCGGTTAACACAGATACGCAGTATTTT.